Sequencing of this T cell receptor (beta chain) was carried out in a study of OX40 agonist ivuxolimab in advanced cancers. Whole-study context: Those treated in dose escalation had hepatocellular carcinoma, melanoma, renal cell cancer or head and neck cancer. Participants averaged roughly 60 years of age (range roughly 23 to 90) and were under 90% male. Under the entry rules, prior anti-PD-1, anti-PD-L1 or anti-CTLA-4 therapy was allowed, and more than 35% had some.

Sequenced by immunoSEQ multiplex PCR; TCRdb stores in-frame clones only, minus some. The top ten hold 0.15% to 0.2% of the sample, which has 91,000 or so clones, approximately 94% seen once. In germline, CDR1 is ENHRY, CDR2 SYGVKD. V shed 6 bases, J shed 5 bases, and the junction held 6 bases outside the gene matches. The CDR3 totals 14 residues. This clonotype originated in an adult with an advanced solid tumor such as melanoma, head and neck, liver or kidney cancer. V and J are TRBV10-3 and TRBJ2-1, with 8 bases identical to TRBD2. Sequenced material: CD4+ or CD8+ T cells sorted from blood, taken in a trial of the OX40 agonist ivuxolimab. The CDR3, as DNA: TGTGCCATCAGCGCACGGGGGGGGAACAATGAGCAGTTCTTC. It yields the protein CAISARGGNNEQFF.